This T cell receptor (beta chain) is from a study of cytomegalovirus exposure and HLA in healthy donors. CDR3 size: 15 residues. Trimming cost V 4 bases and J 5 bases; bases outside gene matches: 4. CDR1 and CDR2 from the germline V gene are LNHNV and YYDKDF (reference sequence). A multiplex PCR was run with 60 Vbeta primers and 13 Jbeta primers. Data came from immunoSEQ multiplex PCR; TCRdb stores just in-frame clones and leaves some out. The sample consists of around 140,000 clones, around 85% of them appearing once. The V gene is TRBV15, the J gene TRBJ2-2; 10 nucleotides align to TRBD1. The sequence was obtained from a woman in her thirties in good health and CMV-seronegative. Sequencing was performed on PBMCs. The CDR3 bases are TGTGCCACCAGCACCCGGACAGGGGGGACCGGGGAGCTGTTTTTT. It is translated as CATSTRTGGTGELFF.